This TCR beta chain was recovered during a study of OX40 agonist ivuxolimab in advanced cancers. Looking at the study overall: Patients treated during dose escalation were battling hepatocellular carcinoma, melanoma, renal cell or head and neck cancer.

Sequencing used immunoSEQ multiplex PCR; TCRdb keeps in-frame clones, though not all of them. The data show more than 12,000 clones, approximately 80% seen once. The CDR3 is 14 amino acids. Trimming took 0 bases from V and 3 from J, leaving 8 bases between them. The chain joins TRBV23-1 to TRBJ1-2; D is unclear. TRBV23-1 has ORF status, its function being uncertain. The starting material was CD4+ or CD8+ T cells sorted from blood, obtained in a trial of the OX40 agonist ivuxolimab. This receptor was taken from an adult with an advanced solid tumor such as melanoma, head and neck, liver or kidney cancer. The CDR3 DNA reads TGCGCCAGCAGTCAATCCGTGAGGGACTATGGCTACACCTTC. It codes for CASSQSVRDYGYTF.